The T cell receptor beta chain under discussion was sequenced for a study of OX40 agonist ivuxolimab in advanced cancers. Study overall: The study treated patients with ivuxolimab, an agonistic anti-OX40 (CD134) antibody. The dose-escalation cohort was over 65% male, with a mean age of 60 years, ranging about 20 to 85.

The repertoire was sequenced with immunoSEQ multiplex PCR; TCRdb's copy has only in-frame clones and lacks some. The repertoire holds approximately 29,000 clones, with more than 70% as singletons. V was shortened by 4 bases and J by 2 bases, with 7 bases between the two germline ends. In germline, CDR1 is MNHNS, CDR2 SASEGT. The CDR3 runs to 13 residues. With respect to this clone: Its antigen is as yet unknown.

General study findings and limits: Normalized T-cell clonal expansion was also low in a subset of nonresponders. Partial responders at 0.1-3.0 mg/kg had among the lowest clonal expansion.

The TCR originated in an adult with an advanced solid tumor such as melanoma, head and neck, liver or kidney cancer. The V and J genes are TRBV6-1 and TRBJ2-3; unclear D gene. This sample comprised CD4+ or CD8+ T cells sorted from blood, obtained in a trial of the OX40 agonist ivuxolimab. The CDR3 reads CASSGGATDTQYF. CDR3 in DNA: TGTGCCAGCAGTGGCGGAGCCACAGATACGCAGTATTTT.